The entry below describes one TCR beta chain. The antigen is not known. This entry comes from a study of blood T cells in healthy people across ages. Overall study: Template switching retrieved approximately one barcoded beta molecule for each two T cells.

CDR3 size: 15 residues. Germline lookup yields CDR1 MNHEY and CDR2 SVGEGT. Findings and caveats of the study: The fall in TCR beta diversity per million T cells was roughly linear with age.

PCR was performed a second time for about 7 to 12 cycles using a sample-barcoded 5' primer and a J-beta primer mix. Every cDNA molecule bore a tag from a template-switch adaptor containing 12 random nucleotides. TCRdb re-called the 5' RACE reads with MiXCR, one entry per CDR3 protein. The repertoire holds around 1,700,000 distinct CDR3 sequences, with 28% as singletons. The receptor's source is a woman in her twenties or thirties in good health. The genes are TRBV6-2 or TRBV6-3 and TRBJ2-5; D tentatively fits TRBD1 or TRBD2 (6 bases each). The J call may be mistaken, given a closer DNA end match to TRBJ2-1. Material for sequencing was blood. CDR3 DNA: TGTGCCAGCAGTTACTCGCAGACGGGGGCTGAGACCCAGTTCTTC. Its translation: CASSYSQTGAETQFF.